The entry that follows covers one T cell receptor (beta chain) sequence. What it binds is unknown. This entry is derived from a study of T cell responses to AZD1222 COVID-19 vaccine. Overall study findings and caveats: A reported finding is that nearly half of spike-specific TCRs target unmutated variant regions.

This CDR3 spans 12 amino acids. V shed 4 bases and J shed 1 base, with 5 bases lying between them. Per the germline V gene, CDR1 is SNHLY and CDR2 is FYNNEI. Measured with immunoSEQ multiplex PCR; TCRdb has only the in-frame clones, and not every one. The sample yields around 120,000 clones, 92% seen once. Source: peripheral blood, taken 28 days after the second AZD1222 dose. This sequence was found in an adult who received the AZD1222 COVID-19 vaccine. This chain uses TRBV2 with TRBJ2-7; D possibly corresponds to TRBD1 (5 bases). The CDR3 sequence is CASSGQSYEQYF. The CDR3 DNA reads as TGTGCCAGCAGTGGACAGTCCTACGAGCAGTACTTC.